This T cell receptor (beta chain) was recorded in a study of blood T cell repertoires in COVID-19. Study summary: Sources were T cells, B-cell-depleted T cells, or PBMCs; the material itself was cDNA or gDNA.

Source study methods: Estimation of nucleated cell counts was performed using reference gene primer amplification. The repertoire was sequenced with immunoSEQ multiplex PCR; TCRdb's copy has only in-frame clones and lacks some. The D gene and trimming were derived from the DNA, and the V and J assignments and clone size from that table. The sample has tens of thousands of clones, more than 75% seen once. Germline V gene sequence: CDR1 SGHNT, CDR2 YYREEE (reference sequence). Trimming removed 5 bases from V and 4 bases from J; junction bases left unmatched: 4. The CDR3 sequence is 14 residues long. The sample was peripheral blood. The sequence was obtained from a woman aged 55-69 years with acute or convalescent COVID-19. V gene TRBV5-4 combines with J gene TRBJ2-1; 9 positions match TRBD1. CDR3 residues: CASRTGGEYNEQFF. CDR3 DNA sequence: TGTGCCAGCAGGACAGGGGGAGAATACAATGAGCAGTTCTTC.